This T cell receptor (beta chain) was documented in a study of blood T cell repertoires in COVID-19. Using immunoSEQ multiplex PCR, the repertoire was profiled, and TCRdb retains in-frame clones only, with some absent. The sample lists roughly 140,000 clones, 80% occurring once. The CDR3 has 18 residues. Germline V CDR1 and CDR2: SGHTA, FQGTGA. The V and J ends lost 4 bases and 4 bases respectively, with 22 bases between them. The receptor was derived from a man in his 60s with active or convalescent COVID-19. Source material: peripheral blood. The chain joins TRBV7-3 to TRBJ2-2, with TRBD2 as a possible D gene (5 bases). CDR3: CASSSPLGSDRSTGELFF. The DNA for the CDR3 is TGTGCCAGCAGCTCCCCATTGGGGAGCGATCGCTCCACCGGGGAGCTGTTTTTT.